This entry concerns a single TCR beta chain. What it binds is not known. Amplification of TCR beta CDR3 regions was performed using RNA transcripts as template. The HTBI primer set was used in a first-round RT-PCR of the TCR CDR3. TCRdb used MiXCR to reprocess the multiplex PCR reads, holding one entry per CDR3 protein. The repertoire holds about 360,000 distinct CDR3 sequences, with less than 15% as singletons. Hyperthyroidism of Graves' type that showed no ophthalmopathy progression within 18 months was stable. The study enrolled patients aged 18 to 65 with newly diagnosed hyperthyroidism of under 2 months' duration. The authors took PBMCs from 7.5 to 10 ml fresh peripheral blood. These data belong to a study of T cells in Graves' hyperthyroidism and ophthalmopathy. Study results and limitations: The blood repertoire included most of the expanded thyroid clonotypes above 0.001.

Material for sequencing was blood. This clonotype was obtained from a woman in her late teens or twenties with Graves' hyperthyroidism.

CDR3 sequence reads: CASSVVSGSSYNEQFF. The CDR3 DNA reads TGTGCCAGCAGCGTAGTTTCTGGGAGCTCCTACAATGAGCAGTTCTTC. The chain links TRBV9 to TRBJ2-1; possible D gene TRBD2, 5 bases. In germline, CDR1 is SGDLS, CDR2 YYNGEE. Deletions cut 0 bases from V and 0 bases from J, with 10 bases between. This CDR3 spans 16 amino acids.